The 8 T cell receptor beta chains reported below all come from one sample, sequenced in a study of shared clonotypes between healthy human individuals. Using immunoSEQ multiplex PCR, the repertoire was profiled, and TCRdb retains in-frame clones only, with some absent. The sample carries about a million clones, around 76% recorded once. Sequences were obtained from memory CD4+ T cells sorted from blood. Subset in this sample: CD45RA-negative fraction. These receptors were collected from a man younger than 35 in good health.

This clone appeared a few times. The same CDR3 is also encoded by other DNA sequences in this sample. The chain carries TRBV7-9 and TRBJ1-5, with D unclear. CDR3 length: 14 residues. The germline V gene has CDR1 SEHNR and CDR2 FQNEAQ (reference sequence). Between the trimmed V and J ends, which lost 3 bases and 1 base, there was a span of 7 bases. The CDR3 DNA reads as TGTGCCAGCAGCTTCGAAGGGAGCAATCAGCCCCAGCATTTT. Its protein is CASSFEGSNQPQHF. The full variable domain, in which reference TRBV7-9 and TRBJ1-5 provide the parts outside the CDR3, is DTGVSQNPRHKITKRGQNVTFRCDPISEHNRLYWYRQTLGQGPEFLTYFQNEAQLEKSRLLSDRFSAERPKGSFSTLEIQRTEQGDSAMYLCASSFEGSNQPQHFGDGTRLSIL.

This clone occurred a few times. The chain uses TRBV4-2 and TRBJ2-3, with 8 bases identical to TRBD2. The germline gives CDR1 LGHNA, CDR2 YNFKEQ. The CDR3 loop spans 19 amino acids. V shed 4 bases and J 5 bases; nucleotides not matched to a gene: 20. The CDR3 region has the DNA TGTGCCAGCAGCCGTTCGGGGGGGGACCCGGAAGGCGTCCGAGATACGCAGTATTTT. Protein product: CASSRSGGDPEGVRDTQYF.

Remarks on this clone: Only one base separates this from a far larger clonotype, so it likely reflects a read error. Different DNA sequences within this sample yield the same CDR3. J is TRBJ1-1 and V is TRBV7-8, with D unclear. Between the trimmed V and J ends, which lost 3 bases and 0 bases, there was a span of 5 bases. Per germline, CDR1 SGHVS and CDR2 FQNEAQ. The CDR3 is 13 residues long. CDR3: CASSLGMNTEAFF. In DNA form, the CDR3 reads TGTGCCAGCAGCTTGGGTATGAACACTGAAGCTTTCTTT.

This clone was observed a few times. J is TRBJ1-1 and V is TRBV29-1; D perhaps matches TRBD1 (6 bases). Trimming left V 2 bases short and J 6 bases short, with 10 bases between. This CDR3 has 12 amino acids. Per the germline V gene, CDR1 is SQVTM and CDR2 is ANQGSEA. CDR3 DNA: TGCAGCGTTGAAAAAGGGGGTCCTGAAGCTTTCTTT. It translates to CSVEKGGPEAFF.

The chain employs TRBV2 and TRBJ1-2; D is unresolved. In germline, CDR1 is SNHLY, CDR2 FYNNEI. The length of the CDR3 is 16 residues. The V gene lost 1 base and the J gene lost 4 bases, with 16 bases spanning the gap. CDR3 sequence reads: CASSEGPPGGAYGYTF. In nucleotides, the CDR3 is TGTGCCAGCAGTGAAGGGCCCCCAGGTGGAGCCTATGGCTACACCTTC.

Comment on this clone: A far larger clone differs by one base, so this is likely a read error. This chain joins TRBV5-4 and TRBJ1-2; D gene uncertain. Trimming removed 3 bases at V and 4 bases at J, with 7 bases between. Germline CDR1 SGHNT, CDR2 YYREEE (reference sequence). There are 12 residues in the CDR3. The CDR3 spells CASSSGTYGYTF. CDR3 coding DNA: TGTGCCAGCAGCTCAGGAACCTATGGCTACACCTTC.

The V gene is TRBV5-8, the J gene TRBJ1-1; D unclear. This CDR3 has 11 residues. CDR1 and CDR2 from the germline V gene are SGHTS and YDEGEE. Trimming removed 2 bases from V and 11 bases from J, with 10 bases in between. In DNA form, the CDR3 reads TGTGCCAGCAGCTTATTCTCCATCGCTTTCTTT. Its translation is CASSLFSIAFF. Using reference TRBV5-8 and TRBJ1-1 for the parts outside the CDR3, the full variable domain is EAGVTQSPTHLIKTRGQQATLRCSPISGHTSVYWYQQALGLGLQFLLWYDEGEERNRGNFPPRFSGRQFPNYSSELNVNALELEDSALYLCASSLFSIAFFGQGTRLTVV.

This clone was found a few times. This chain joins TRBV28 and TRBJ1-3; no definite D call. The germline CDR1 and CDR2 sequences are MDHEN and SYDVKM. The CDR3 spans 15 residues. V lost 7 bases, J lost 0 bases, and 13 bases lay in between. The CDR3 loop is CASKTPRDSGNTIYF. CDR3 DNA: TGTGCCAGCAAAACTCCGAGGGACTCTGGAAACACCATATATTTT.